This TCR beta chain was recovered during a study of regulatory T cells in long-lasting Graves disease. In building TCR beta libraries, iRepertoire HTBI primers were used together with Arm-PCR of CDR3 regions. Each CDR3 protein is one row after TCRdb ran MiXCR on the multiplex PCR reads. The repertoire consists of some 600,000 distinct CDR3 sequences, with roughly 16% occurring once and the leading ten covering approximately 12%. The CDR3 length is 15 residues. The germline V gene has CDR1 MGHDK and CDR2 SYGVNS. The V gene lost 1 base and the J gene lost 0 bases, with 7 bases spanning the gap. Time point given: newly diagnosed GD, antithyroid drugs for less than 3 months. Researchers made the TCR library from RNA that was extracted from PBMCs. These records were also assigned to another study, of T cells in Graves' hyperthyroidism and ophthalmopathy. From that paper: The hyperthyroidism was newly diagnosed and had lasted under 2 months; the patients were aged 18 to 65.

This material consisted of peripheral blood mononuclear cells (PBMCs), taken at new diagnosis, from a patient treated with antithyroid drugs. The V call is TRBV25-1, the J call TRBJ1-3; D unclear. This TCR was recovered from a young man with Graves disease. CDR3: CASSELGNSGNTIYF. The CDR3 DNA sequence: TGTGCCAGCAGTGAATTAGGGAACTCTGGAAACACCATATATTTT.